The next 8 T cell receptor beta chains were all read from a single sample in a study of breast tumors, draining lymph nodes, adjacent tissues. MiXCR, applied by TCRdb to the multiplex PCR reads, yields one record per CDR3 protein. The sample shows approximately 100,000 distinct CDR3 sequences, about 31% of them seen only once. Axillary draining lymph nodes of breast cancer patients supplied the node samples. The material sequenced was axillary lymph node tissue. The receptors were sampled from a female donor with breast cancer. Some clones in this sample may be carry-over from other donors' samples.

This clonotype was seen ten or more times. This chain links TRBV6-5 with TRBJ2-7; 11 nucleotides line up with TRBD1. The CDR3 runs 12 residues. With 6 bases clipped from V and 7 bases from J, the junction kept 2 bases outside the gene matches. From germline, CDR1 is MNHEY and CDR2 SVGAGI. CDR3 sequence: CASRDRGLEQYF. CDR3 DNA: TGTGCCAGCAGGGACAGGGGGCTTGAGCAGTACTTC.

This clonotype was observed many times. V gene TRBV19 combines with J gene TRBJ2-5; unclear D gene. CDR3 size: 12 residues. Germline V CDR1 and CDR2: LNHDA, SQIVND (reference sequence). Deletions cut 8 bases from V and 5 bases from J, with 12 bases between. The CDR3 loop reads CASSRPQETQYF. As DNA, the CDR3 is TGTGCCAGTTCGCGACCCCAGGAGACCCAGTACTTC.

This clonotype was counted many times. The J gene is TRBJ2-3, the V gene TRBV19, with D perhaps TRBD1 or TRBD2 (5 bases each). Trimming left V 11 bases short and J 3 bases short, with 12 bases between. Germline CDR1 reads LNHDA; CDR2 reads SQIVND (reference sequence). The CDR3 runs 12 residues. The CDR3: CASSWGTDTQYF. The CDR3 coding sequence is TGTGCCTCTAGTTGGGGGACAGATACGCAGTATTTT.

This clonotype was observed at least ten times. The V and J genes are TRBV28 and TRBJ2-7; D might be TRBD2 (6 bases). The CDR3 is made up of 14 amino acids. Germline assignment: CDR1 MDHEN and CDR2 SYDVKM. With 2 bases removed from V and 2 bases from J, the gap between germline ends came to 10 bases. This CDR3 reads CASSLIWGAYEQYF. CDR3 DNA: TGTGCCAGCAGTTTAATTTGGGGGGCCTACGAGCAGTACTTC. Based on the CDR3 plus reference TRBV28 and TRBJ2-7, the full variable domain is DVKVTQSSRYLVKRTGEKVFLECVQDMDHENMFWYRQDPGLGLRLIYFSYDVKMKEKGDIPEGYSVSREKKERFSLILESASTNQTSMYLCASSLIWGAYEQYFGPGTRLTVT.

This clonotype showed up many times. A much larger clone is a single base away; this may be a read error. This chain joins TRBV6-1 and TRBJ2-5, with D unclear. Germline CDR1 and CDR2: MNHNS and SASEGT. CDR3 length: 13 amino acids. The V gene lost 5 bases and the J gene lost 5 bases, with 12 bases spanning the gap. CDR3 region: CASSQVALETQYF. In nucleotides, the CDR3 is TGTGCCAGCAGTCAAGTAGCTTTGGAGACCCAGTACTTC.

This clonotype was counted a few times. This may be a read error, as it is one base from a much larger clone. The chain carries TRBV20-1 and TRBJ2-5; tentatively, D is TRBD2 (7 bases). Trimming removed 3 bases at V and 7 bases at J, with 18 bases between. Per the germline V gene, CDR1 is DFQATT and CDR2 is SNEGSKA (reference sequence). CDR3 length equals 14 residues. The CDR3 nucleotides are TGCAGTGCTAGCTCTGGGGGGGGCGGAGCGACCCAGTACTTC. As protein: CSASSGGGGATQYF.

This clonotype was detected many times. The chain combines TRBV2 with TRBJ2-1; 7 positions agree with TRBD2. CDR3 length: 16 amino acids. Germline CDR1 reads SNHLY; CDR2 reads FYNNEI. V lost 5 bases and J lost 5; bases outside the gene matches: 12. CDR3 protein: CASSQQPSGHDNEQFF. CDR3 in DNA: TGTGCCAGCAGTCAACAACCTAGCGGACACGACAATGAGCAGTTCTTC.

This rearrangement joins TRBV5-1 to TRBJ2-6; possibly TRBD2 for D (5 bases). This CDR3 region has 16 residues. V lost 0 bases and J lost 0, with 7 bases in between. Germline lookup yields CDR1 SGHRS and CDR2 YFSETQ. The CDR3 reads CASSLVGSSGANVLTF. The CDR3 DNA follows: TGCGCCAGCAGCTTGGTAGGGAGCTCTGGGGCCAACGTCCTGACTTTC.